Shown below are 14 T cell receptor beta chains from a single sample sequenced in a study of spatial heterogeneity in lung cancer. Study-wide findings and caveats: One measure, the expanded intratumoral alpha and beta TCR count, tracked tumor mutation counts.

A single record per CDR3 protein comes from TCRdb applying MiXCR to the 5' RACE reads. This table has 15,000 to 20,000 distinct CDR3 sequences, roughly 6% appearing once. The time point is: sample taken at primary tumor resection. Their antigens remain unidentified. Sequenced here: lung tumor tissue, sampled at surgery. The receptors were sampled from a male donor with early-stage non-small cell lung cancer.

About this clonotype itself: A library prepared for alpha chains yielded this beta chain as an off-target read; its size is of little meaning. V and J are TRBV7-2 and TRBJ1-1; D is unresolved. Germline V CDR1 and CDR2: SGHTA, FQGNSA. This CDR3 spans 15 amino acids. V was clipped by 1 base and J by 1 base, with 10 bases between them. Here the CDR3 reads CASSLGGVGNTEAFF. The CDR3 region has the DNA TGTGCCAGCAGCTTAGGGGGAGTGGGGAACACTGAAGCTTTCTTT.

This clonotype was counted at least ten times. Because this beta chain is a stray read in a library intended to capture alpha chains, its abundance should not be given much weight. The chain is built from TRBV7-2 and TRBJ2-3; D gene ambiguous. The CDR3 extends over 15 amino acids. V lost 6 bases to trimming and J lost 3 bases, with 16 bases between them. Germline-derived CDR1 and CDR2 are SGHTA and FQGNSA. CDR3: CASSHELIPTDTQYF. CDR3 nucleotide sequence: TGTGCCAGCAGTCATGAACTAATACCTACAGATACGCAGTATTTT.

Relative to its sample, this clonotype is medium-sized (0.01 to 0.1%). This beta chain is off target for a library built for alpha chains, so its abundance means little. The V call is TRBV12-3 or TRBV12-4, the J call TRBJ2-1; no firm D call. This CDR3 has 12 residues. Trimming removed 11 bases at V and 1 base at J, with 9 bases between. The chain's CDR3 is CASRQSYNEQFF. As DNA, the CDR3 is TGTGCCTCCCGGCAGTCCTACAATGAGCAGTTCTTC.

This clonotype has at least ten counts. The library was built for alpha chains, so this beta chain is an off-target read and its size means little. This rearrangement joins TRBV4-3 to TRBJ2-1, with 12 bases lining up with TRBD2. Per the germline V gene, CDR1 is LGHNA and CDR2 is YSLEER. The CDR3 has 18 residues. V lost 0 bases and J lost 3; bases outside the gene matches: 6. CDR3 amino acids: CASSQDIPTSGGYNEQFF. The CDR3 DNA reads TGCGCCAGCAGCCAAGATATCCCGACTAGCGGGGGCTACAATGAGCAGTTCTTC.

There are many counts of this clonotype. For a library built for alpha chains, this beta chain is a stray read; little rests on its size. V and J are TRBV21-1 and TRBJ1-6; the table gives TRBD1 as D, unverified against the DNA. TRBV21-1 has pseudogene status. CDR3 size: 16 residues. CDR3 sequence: CASSNEYDSNNSPLHF. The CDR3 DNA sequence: TGTGCCAGCAGCAATGAATACGACAGCAATAATTCACCCCTCCACTTT.

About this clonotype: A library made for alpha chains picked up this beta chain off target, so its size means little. The CDR3 nucleotides read TGCAGTGCTAGAGTGGCTAGCGGGGACCCCTACGAGCAGTACTTC. This codes for CSARVASGDPYEQYF. The chain is built from TRBV20-1 and TRBJ2-7; TRBD2 agrees at 9 bases. V gave up 1 base and J gave up 2 bases; unmatched junction bases: 6. CDR1 is DFQATT, CDR2 SNEGSKA, per germline (reference sequence). CDR3 size: 15 residues.

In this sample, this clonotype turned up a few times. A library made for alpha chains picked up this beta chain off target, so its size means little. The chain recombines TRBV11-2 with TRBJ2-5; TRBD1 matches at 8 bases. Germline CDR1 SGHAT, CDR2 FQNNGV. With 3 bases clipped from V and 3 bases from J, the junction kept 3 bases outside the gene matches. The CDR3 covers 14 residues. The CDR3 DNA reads TGTGCCAGCAGCTTGAACAGGGGGAAAGAGACCCAGTACTTC. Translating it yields CASSLNRGKETQYF.

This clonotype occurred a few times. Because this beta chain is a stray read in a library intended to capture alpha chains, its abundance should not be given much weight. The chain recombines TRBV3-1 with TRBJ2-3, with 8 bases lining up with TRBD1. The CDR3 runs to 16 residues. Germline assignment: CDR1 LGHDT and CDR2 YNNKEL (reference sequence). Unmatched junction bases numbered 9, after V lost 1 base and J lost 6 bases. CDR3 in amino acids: CASSQAQGAELDTQYF. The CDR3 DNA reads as TGTGCCAGCAGCCAAGCCCAGGGGGCAGAGTTGGATACGCAGTATTTT.

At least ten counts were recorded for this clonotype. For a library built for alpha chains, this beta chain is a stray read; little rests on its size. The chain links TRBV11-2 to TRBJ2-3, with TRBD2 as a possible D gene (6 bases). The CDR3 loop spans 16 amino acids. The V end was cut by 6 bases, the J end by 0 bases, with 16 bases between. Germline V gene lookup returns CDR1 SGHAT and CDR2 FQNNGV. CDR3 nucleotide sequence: TGTGCCAGCAGTTCTAGGGGCGGGACCAGCACAGATACGCAGTATTTT. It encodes CASSSRGGTSTDTQYF. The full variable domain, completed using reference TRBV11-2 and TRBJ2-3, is EAGVAQSPRYKIIEKRQSVAFWCNPISGHATLYWYQQILGQGPKLLIQFQNNGVVDDSQLPKDRFSAERLKGVDSTLKIQPAKLEDSAVYLCASSSRGGTSTDTQYFGPGTRLTVL.

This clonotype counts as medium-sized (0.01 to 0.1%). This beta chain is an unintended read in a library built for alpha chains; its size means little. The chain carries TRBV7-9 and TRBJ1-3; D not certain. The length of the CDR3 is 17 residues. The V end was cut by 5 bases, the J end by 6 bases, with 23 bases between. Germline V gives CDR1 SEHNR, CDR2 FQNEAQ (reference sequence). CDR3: CASSRPPDAFPANTIYF. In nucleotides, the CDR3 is TGTGCCAGCAGCCGCCCCCCCGATGCTTTCCCCGCAAACACCATATATTTT.

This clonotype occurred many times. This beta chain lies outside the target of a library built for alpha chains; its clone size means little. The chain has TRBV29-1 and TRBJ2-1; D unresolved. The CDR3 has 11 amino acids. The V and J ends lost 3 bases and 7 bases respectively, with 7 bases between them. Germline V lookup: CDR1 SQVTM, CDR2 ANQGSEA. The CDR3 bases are TGCAGCGTTGAGTCGTTTAATGAGCAGTTCTTC. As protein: CSVESFNEQFF.

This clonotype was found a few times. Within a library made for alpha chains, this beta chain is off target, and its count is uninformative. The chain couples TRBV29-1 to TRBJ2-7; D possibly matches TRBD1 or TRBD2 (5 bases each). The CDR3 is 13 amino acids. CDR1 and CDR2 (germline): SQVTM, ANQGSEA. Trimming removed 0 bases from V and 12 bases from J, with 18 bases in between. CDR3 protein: CSVEDQGAASRYF. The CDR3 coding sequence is TGCAGCGTTGAAGATCAGGGAGCGGCATCGCGGTACTTC.

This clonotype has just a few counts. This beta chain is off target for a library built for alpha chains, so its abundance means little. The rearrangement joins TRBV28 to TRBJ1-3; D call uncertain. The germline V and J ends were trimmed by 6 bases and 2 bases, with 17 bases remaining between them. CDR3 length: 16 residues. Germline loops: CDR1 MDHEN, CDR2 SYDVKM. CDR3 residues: CASRLLREEAGNTIYF. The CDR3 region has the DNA TGTGCCAGCAGATTGCTTAGGGAGGAGGCTGGAAACACCATATATTTT.

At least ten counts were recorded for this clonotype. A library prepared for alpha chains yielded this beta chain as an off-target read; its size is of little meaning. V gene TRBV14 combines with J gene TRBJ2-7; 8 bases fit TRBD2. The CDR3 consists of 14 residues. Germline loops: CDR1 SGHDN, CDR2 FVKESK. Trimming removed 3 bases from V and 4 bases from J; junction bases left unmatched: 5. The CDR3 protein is CASSQALAGYEQYF. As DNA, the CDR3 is TGTGCCAGCAGCCAGGCGCTAGCGGGTTACGAGCAGTACTTC. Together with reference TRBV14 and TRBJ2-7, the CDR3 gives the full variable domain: EAGVTQFPSHSVIEKGQTVTLRCDPISGHDNLYWYRRVMGKEIKFLLHFVKESKQDESGMPNNRFLAERTGGTYSTLKVQPAELEDSGVYFCASSQALAGYEQYFGPGTRLTVT.